The sequence of this TCR beta chain was determined in a study of CD8+CD57+ T cells in acquired aplastic anemia. This CDR3 has 15 residues. Germline V lookup: CDR1 LGHNA, CDR2 YSLEER. V dropped 1 base and J dropped 4 bases, with 13 bases sitting between them. Genomic DNA constituted the template upon which TCR beta VDJ and CDR3 profiling was performed. TCRdb reanalysed the reads using MiXCR and keeps one entry per CDR3 protein. Of about 190,000 distinct CDR3 sequences in the sample, about 53% were seen once. Sequences were obtained from sorted CD4+, CD8+, or CD8+CD57+ T cells (not recorded which) from PBMCs. The TCR originated in a human donor in good health, serving as a control. The rearrangement links TRBV4-3 to TRBJ1-2; D is uncertain. The CDR3 spells CASSQAGRLLYGYTF. CDR3 in DNA: TGCGCCAGCAGCCAAGCTGGCAGGCTCCTCTATGGCTACACCTTC.